This TCR beta chain appears in the sequencing data of a study of identical twins' blood T cells (dated by TCRdb to about 2013). Looking at the study overall: Around 50 million Illumina reads were obtained across some twelve libraries, comprising six alpha-chain and six beta-chain libraries. TCR alpha and beta chain repertoires of three pairs of monozygous twins were compared using next-generation sequencing to assess genetic influence on repertoire formation.

In regard to this clonotype: Its antigen is unknown. One base away lies a much larger clone, so this may be a sequencing read error.

Results and caveats for the whole study, not just this receptor: Twin pairs were reported to be markedly more alike in V gene usage than unrelated donors were, even when looking at non-selected out-of-frame TCRbeta clonotypes. Because the twins were reared together, environmental influences could not be ruled out as the explanation for twin similarity. Validation by independent studies was stated to be required for the proposed role of the TCRalpha J segment in MHC recognition during thymic selection. The count of CDR3 clonotypes shared by two donors depended mainly on the product of the two donors' cloneset sizes, and twins did not clearly depart from this trend. Looking at the most abundant TCRbeta clonotypes, every donor had more CDR3 sequences in common with her twin than with unrelated donors.

As encoded in the germline V gene, CDR1 is MNHEY while CDR2 is SVGEGT. The CDR3, from cysteine to phenylalanine, totals 12 residues. This entry keeps only the CDR3 DNA: 36 bases, framed from base 1. Library creation used 5' RACE. The instrument given in TCRdb is Illumina Genome Analyzer IIx. RNA-based TCR cDNA libraries were prepared by a previously described protocol with several modifications. To prevent cross-contamination, sample-specific barcodes were introduced on both ends of each TCR cDNA library during cDNA synthesis and amplification. The original pipeline was this. Between about 90,000 and nearly 500,000 clonotypes were identified per individual, with about 2 to 4 million CDR3-containing reads per library. After reads with improper barcode index combinations were thrown out, a cloneset for each library was built using the MiTCR software. During the assembly of CDR3 clonotypes by MiTCR, low-quality reads were filtered or rescued and PCR and sequencing errors were corrected. Artificial out-of-frame clonotypes were mapped to in-frame sequences, with one indel allowed in the CDR3, and then removed. V and J gene usage similarity between donors was measured as Jensen-Shannon divergence divided by mean entropy. TCRdb took the public reads, trimmed them with fastp at Q25, ran MiXCR for clone calling and kept in-frame beta chains. Identical CDR3 protein sequences are pooled into one entry, listed with their most common genes and DNA. In this record, the V and J calls reflect TCRdb's handling and not the investigators' own analysis. Recorded for this sample are roughly 500 distinct CDR3 sequences; 60% to 75% of them occurred a single time. Of the sample, approximately 15% falls within the top ten clones.

Donors were six healthy women forming three monozygous twin pairs. All three twin pairs had been reared together, and it was thought likely that the same infectious agents and vaccines had been met by these twin pairs. TCR cDNA libraries were prepared from RNA that was isolated from peripheral blood mononuclear cells. The origin of this receptor is a woman aged 18 to 55 in good health. The specimen was PBMCs. Rearrangement joined TRBV6-2 or TRBV6-3 to TRBJ1-1; a weak D assignment points to TRBD1 (5 bases agree). For the CDR3, the sequence is CTSSYGDGLAFF. The nucleotide sequence is TGTACCAGCAGTTATGGGGACGGGTTGGCTTTCTTT.